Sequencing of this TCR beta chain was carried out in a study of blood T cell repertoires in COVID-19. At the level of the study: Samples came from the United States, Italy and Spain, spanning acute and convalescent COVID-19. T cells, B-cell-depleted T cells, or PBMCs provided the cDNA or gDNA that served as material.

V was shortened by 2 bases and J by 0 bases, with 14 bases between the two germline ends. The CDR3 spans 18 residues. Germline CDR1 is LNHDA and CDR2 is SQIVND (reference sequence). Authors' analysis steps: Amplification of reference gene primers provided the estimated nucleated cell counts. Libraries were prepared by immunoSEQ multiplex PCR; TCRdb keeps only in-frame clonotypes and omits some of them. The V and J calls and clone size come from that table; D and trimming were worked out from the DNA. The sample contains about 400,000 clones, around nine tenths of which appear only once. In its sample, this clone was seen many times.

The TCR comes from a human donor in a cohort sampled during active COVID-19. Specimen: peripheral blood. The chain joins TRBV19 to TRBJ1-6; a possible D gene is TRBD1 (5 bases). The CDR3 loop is CASSIQGPGGSYNSPLHF. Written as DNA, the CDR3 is TGTGCCAGTAGTATACAGGGCCCCGGCGGCTCCTATAATTCACCCCTCCACTTT.